This T cell receptor beta chain stems from a study of cytomegalovirus exposure and HLA in healthy donors. Trimming took 5 bases from V and 8 from J, leaving 12 bases between them. The CDR3 runs 11 residues. The germline V gene has CDR1 DFQATT and CDR2 SNEGSKA (reference sequence). The PCR made use of 60 Vbeta and 13 Jbeta primers. Clones were read by immunoSEQ multiplex PCR, and TCRdb kept only the in-frame ones, dropping some. Its clone listing holds 68,000 or so clones. Regarding this clone: What it binds is unknown.

Study-level findings and limits: No immune exposure information besides CMV serostatus was available.

The source is a female donor in good health and CMV-seropositive. Sequenced input: PBMCs. The rearrangement links TRBV20-1 to TRBJ1-2, with D possibly matching TRBD1 (5 bases). CDR3 bases: TGCAGTGCTTTCCCAGGGTCCGGCTACACCTTC. Protein: CSAFPGSGYTF.